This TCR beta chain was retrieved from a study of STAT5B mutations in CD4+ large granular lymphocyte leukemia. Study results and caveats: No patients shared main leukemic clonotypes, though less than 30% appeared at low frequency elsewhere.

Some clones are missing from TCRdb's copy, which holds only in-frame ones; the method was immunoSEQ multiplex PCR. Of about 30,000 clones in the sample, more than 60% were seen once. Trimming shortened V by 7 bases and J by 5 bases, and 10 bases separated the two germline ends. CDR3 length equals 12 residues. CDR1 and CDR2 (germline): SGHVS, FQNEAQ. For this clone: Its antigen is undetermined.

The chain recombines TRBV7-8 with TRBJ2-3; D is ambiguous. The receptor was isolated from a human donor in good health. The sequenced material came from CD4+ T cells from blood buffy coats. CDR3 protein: CASTDPGDTQYF. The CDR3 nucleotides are TGTGCCAGCACCGACCCCGGAGATACGCAGTATTTT.